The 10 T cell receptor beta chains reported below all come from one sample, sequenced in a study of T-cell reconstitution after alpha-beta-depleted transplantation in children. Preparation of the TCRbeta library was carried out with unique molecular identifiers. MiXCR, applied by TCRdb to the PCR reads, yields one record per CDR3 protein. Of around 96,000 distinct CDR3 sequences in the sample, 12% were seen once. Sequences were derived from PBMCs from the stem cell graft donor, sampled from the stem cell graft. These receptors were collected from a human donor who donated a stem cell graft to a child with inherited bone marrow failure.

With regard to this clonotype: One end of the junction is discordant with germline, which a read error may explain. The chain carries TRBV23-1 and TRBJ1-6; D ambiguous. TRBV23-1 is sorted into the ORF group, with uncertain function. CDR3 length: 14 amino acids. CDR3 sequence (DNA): TGCGCCAGCAGTCGACGGAGCTATAATTCATCCCTCCACTTT. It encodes CASSRRSYNSSLHF.

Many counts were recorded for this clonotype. CDR3 sequence: CASSESPTYEQYF. CDR3 DNA sequence: TGTGCCAGCAGTGAAAGCCCTACCTACGAGCAGTACTTC. This sequence joins TRBV6-1 and TRBJ2-7; D not resolved. The CDR3 covers 13 residues. Trimming pared 2 bases from V and 2 bases from J, leaving 7 bases between. Per germline, CDR1 MNHNS and CDR2 SASEGT.

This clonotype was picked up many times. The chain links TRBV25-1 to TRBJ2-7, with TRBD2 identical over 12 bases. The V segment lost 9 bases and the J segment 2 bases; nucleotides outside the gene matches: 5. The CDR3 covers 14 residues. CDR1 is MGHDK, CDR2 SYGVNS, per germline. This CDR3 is CASSGTSGPYEQYF. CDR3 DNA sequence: TGTGCCAGTTCCGGGACTAGCGGGCCCTACGAGCAGTACTTC.

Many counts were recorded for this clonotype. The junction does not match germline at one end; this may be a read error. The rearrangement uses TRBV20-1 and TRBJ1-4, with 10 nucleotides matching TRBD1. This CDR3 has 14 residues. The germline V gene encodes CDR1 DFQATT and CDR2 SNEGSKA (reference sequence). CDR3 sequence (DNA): TGCAGTGCTAGATTTGTGGGACAGGGGTTGAAAAACTGTTTT. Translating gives CSARFVGQGLKNCF.

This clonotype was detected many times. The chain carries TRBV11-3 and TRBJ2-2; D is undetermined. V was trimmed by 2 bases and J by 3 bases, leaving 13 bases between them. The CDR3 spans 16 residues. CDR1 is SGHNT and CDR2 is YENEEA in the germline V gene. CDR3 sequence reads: CASSLSLAPDTGELFF. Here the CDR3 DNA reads TGTGCCAGCAGCTTATCCTTGGCTCCGGACACCGGGGAGCTGTTTTTT.

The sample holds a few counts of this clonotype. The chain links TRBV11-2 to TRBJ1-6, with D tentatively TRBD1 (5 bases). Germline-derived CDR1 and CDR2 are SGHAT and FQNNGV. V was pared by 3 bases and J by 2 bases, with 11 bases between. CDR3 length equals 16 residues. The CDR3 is CASSFVGDPYNSPLHF. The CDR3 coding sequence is TGTGCCAGCAGCTTCGTCGGGGACCCCTATAATTCACCCCTCCACTTT.

The CDR3, as DNA: TGTGCCAGCAGTGCCTCTAGCGGGAGCAGGAACACCGGGGAGCTGTTTTTT. This translates into CASSASSGSRNTGELFF. V is TRBV6-1 and J is TRBJ2-2; 10 nucleotides agree with TRBD2. V dropped 4 bases and J dropped 1; count of bases not matched to a gene: 6. Germline V CDR1 and CDR2: MNHNS, SASEGT. The CDR3 runs 17 residues.

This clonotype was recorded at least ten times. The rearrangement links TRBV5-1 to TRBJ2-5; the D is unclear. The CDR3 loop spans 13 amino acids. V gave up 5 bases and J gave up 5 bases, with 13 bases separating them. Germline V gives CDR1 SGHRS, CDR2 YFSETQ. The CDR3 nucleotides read TGCGCCAGCAGGACGTCCCCCATGGAGACCCAGTACTTC. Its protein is CASRTSPMETQYF.

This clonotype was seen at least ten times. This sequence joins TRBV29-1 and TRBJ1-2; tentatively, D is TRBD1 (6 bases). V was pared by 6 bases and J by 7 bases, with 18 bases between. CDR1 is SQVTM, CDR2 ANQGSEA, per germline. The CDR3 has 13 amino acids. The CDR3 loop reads CSVRTQQGLGYTF. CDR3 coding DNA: TGCAGCGTCCGGACACAACAGGGTCTTGGCTACACCTTC.

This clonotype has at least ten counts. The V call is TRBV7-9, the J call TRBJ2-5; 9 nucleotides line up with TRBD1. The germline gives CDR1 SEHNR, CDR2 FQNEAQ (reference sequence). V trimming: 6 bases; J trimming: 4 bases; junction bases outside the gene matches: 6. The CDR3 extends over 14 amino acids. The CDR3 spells CASRTPGQGETQYF. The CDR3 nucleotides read TGTGCCAGCAGAACGCCGGGACAGGGAGAGACCCAGTACTTC.